The 5 T cell receptor beta chains reported below all come from one sample, sequenced in a study of immune characterization of retroperitoneal liposarcoma. Using its own MiXCR run on the PCR reads, TCRdb lists one record per CDR3 protein. The table has over 3,000 distinct CDR3 sequences, 45% seen once; the top ten hold around 49%. Sequencing input: tumor tissue. These receptor sequences come from a male donor with retroperitoneal liposarcoma.

A few counts support this clonotype. The genes are TRBV12-3 or TRBV12-4 and TRBJ1-1, with TRBD1 matching over 7 bases. V was pared by 4 bases and J by 0 bases, with 14 bases of the junction left unmatched. The CDR3 covers 18 residues. CDR3 in DNA: TGTGCCAGCAGTTCCCTGGGGACAGCTAAGGGTGTGAACACTGAAGCTTTCTTT. Its protein product is CASSSLGTAKGVNTEAFF.

This clonotype was detected only a few times. V is TRBV7-6 and J is TRBJ2-2; 11 bases align to TRBD2. Germline loops: CDR1 SGHVS, CDR2 FNYEAQ. This CDR3 spans 19 amino acids. The trim removed 3 bases at V and 3 bases at J, leaving 12 bases unmatched. The CDR3 bases are TGTGCCAGCAGCTTTGATACTAGCGGGAGCCACGTCGACACCGGGGAGCTGTTTTTT. Its translation: CASSFDTSGSHVDTGELFF. Complete variable domain (other parts from reference TRBV7-6 and TRBJ2-2): GAGVSQSPRYKVTKRGQDVALRCDPISGHVSLYWYRQALGQGPEFLTYFNYEAQQDKSGLPNDRFSAERPEGSISTLTIQRTEQRDSAMYRCASSFDTSGSHVDTGELFFGEGSRLTVL.

J is TRBJ2-3 and V is TRBV6-5, with D perhaps assigned TRBD1 or TRBD2 (5 bases each). V dropped 6 bases and J dropped 2 bases, with 12 bases sitting between them. Germline V gives CDR1 MNHEY, CDR2 SVGAGI. The CDR3 has 14 residues. CDR3 sequence: CASRKPGLTDTQYF. The CDR3 DNA is TGTGCCAGCAGGAAACCGGGGCTCACAGATACGCAGTATTTT.

The genes are TRBV7-2 and TRBJ2-1; 7 nucleotides agree with TRBD1. The V gene end was trimmed by 3 bases and the J gene end by 7 bases; junction bases not matched to a gene: 9. The CDR3 length is 15 residues. Germline CDR1 is SGHTA and CDR2 is FQGNSA. The CDR3 DNA follows: TGTGCCAGCAGCTTCGACAGGGTGGGGAATAATGAGCAGTTCTTC. As protein: CASSFDRVGNNEQFF.

This clonotype has a count of ten or more. The chain is built from TRBV7-8 and TRBJ2-5; 15 bases are a match to TRBD2. This CDR3 is 15 amino acids long. Germline CDR1 SGHVS, CDR2 FQNEAQ. The trim removed 5 bases at V and 11 bases at J, leaving 9 bases unmatched. The CDR3 region has the DNA TGTGCCAGCAGCCTCGGGACTAGCGGGAGGAATGAGCAGTACTTC. It yields the protein CASSLGTSGRNEQYF.